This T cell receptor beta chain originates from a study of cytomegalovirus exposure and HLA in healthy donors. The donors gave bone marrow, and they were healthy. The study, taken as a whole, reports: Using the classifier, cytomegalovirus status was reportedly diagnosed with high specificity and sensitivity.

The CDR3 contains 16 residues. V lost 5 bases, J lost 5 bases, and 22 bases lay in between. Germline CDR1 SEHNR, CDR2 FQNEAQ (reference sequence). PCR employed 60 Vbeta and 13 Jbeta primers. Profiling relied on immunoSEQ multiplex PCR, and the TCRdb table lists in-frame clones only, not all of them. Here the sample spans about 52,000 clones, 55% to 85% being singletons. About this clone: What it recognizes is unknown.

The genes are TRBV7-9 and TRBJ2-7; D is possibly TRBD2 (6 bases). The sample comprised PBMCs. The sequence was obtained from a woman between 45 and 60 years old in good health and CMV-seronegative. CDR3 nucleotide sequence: TGTGCCAGCAGCCCTAGTAGGCGGGACCGGTTCGACGAGCAGTACTTC. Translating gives CASSPSRRDRFDEQYF.